This T cell receptor beta chain was profiled in a study of blood T cell repertoires in COVID-19. Study-wide context: From the United States, Italy and Spain came samples of acute and convalescent COVID-19.

The method was immunoSEQ multiplex PCR; TCRdb's version includes in-frame clones alone and lacks a portion of them. This repertoire shows 200,000 to 300,000 clones, about 88% found once; its top ten account for 4%. The CDR3 is 15 residues long. Germline CDR1 reads SGHDN; CDR2 reads FVKESK. Trimming left V 4 bases short and J 4 bases short, with 16 bases between. This clone was counted a single time. Sequenced material: peripheral blood. This chain connects TRBV14 to TRBJ1-2; TRBD1 might be the D (6 bases). The source of this sequence is a man aged 60 to 75 who had recovered from COVID-19. CDR3 coding DNA: TGTGCCAGCAGCCGTCAAACAGGGACCCCCTATGGCTACACCTTC. Protein: CASSRQTGTPYGYTF.